The 30 T cell receptor beta chains below were found in one sample sequenced in a study of cytomegalovirus exposure and HLA in healthy donors. The PCR ran on 60 Vbeta and 13 Jbeta primers. TCRdb's table, derived via immunoSEQ multiplex PCR, lists solely in-frame clones and lacks some. The sample includes about 150,000 clones, approximately 80% of them seen just once. Sequencing input: PBMCs. These receptors came from a man aged 40-49 years in good health and CMV-seronegative.

The V call is TRBV19, the J call TRBJ2-7, with 8 nucleotides matching TRBD2. Germline V CDR1 and CDR2: LNHDA, SQIVND (reference sequence). The CDR3 contains 13 residues. V trimming: 5 bases; J trimming: 6 bases; junction bases outside the gene matches: 6. In DNA, the CDR3 is TGTGCCAGTAGTCCGGGACTAGTGACCGAGCAGTACTTC. It specifies CASSPGLVTEQYF.

The chain is built from TRBV5-1 and TRBJ2-1, with 10 bases aligning to TRBD1. Germline V lookup: CDR1 SGHRS, CDR2 YFSETQ. The junction had 3 bases not matched to a gene; V was cut back by 3 bases and J by 6 bases. The CDR3 contains 14 residues. The CDR3 region has the DNA TGCGCCAGCAGCTCAAGGACAGGGGGCAATGAGCAGTTCTTC. Its translation is CASSSRTGGNEQFF.

The rearrangement joins TRBV6-1 to TRBJ2-1, with TRBD2 matching 8 bases. The CDR3 has 16 amino acids. Trimming took 2 bases from V and 9 from J; bases not matched to a gene: 12. The germline V gene has CDR1 MNHNS and CDR2 SASEGT. Written as DNA, the CDR3 is TGTGCCAGCAGTGAACTGGCGGGGGGTATATCAGGTGAGCAGTTCTTC. Amino acid sequence: CASSELAGGISGEQFF.

This chain uses TRBV30 with TRBJ1-6; 8 nucleotides agree with TRBD1. Germline V CDR1 and CDR2: GTSNPN, SVGIG (reference sequence). This CDR3 has 16 amino acids. With V trimmed by 0 bases and J by 8 bases, 9 bases remained unmatched. This chain's CDR3 is CAWSVPRTGRDSPLHF. The DNA of the CDR3 is TGTGCCTGGAGTGTACCCCGGACAGGGAGAGATTCACCCCTCCACTTT.

This chain links TRBV7-7 with TRBJ2-2; 9 bases line up with TRBD2. With V trimmed by 4 bases and J by 4 bases, 7 bases remained unmatched. Germline V gene data show CDR1 as SSHAT and CDR2 as FNYEAQ (reference sequence). This CDR3 contains 16 residues. Written as DNA, the CDR3 is TGTGCCAGCAGCTACCGCGGGGGGGCGAGCACCGGGGAGCTGTTTTTT. It translates to CASSYRGGASTGELFF.

The chain combines TRBV11-2 with TRBJ2-1, with TRBD1 as a possible D gene (5 bases). The ends were cut back, 5 bases at V and 5 bases at J, with 19 bases in the middle. The CDR3 contains 16 residues. In germline, CDR1 is SGHAT, CDR2 FQNNGV. This CDR3 is CASSQDGQSVNNEQFF. CDR3 nucleotide sequence: TGTGCCAGCAGCCAAGACGGACAAAGCGTCAACAATGAGCAGTTCTTC.

This clone was detected a few times. The genes are TRBV7-2 and TRBJ1-2; possible D gene TRBD1, 5 bases. Germline-derived CDR1 and CDR2 are SGHTA and FQGNSA. With 5 bases removed from V and 4 bases from J, the gap between germline ends came to 14 bases. This CDR3 is 14 amino acids long. Here the CDR3 reads CASSRGDGGYGYTF. The CDR3 DNA follows: TGTGCCAGCAGCCGGGGTGACGGGGGCTATGGCTACACCTTC.

This clone was counted between two and nine times. This chain joins TRBV11-2 and TRBJ2-7; perhaps TRBD1 as D (6 bases). Germline CDR1 is SGHAT and CDR2 is FQNNGV. V was clipped by 4 bases and J by 2 bases, with 12 bases between them. This CDR3 has 14 residues. The CDR3 loop is CASSSQQGPYEQYF. The DNA for the CDR3 is TGTGCCAGCAGCTCGCAACAGGGTCCCTACGAGCAGTACTTC.

This clone was seen a few times. This rearrangement joins TRBV2 to TRBJ2-5; 7 positions agree with TRBD2. CDR1 is SNHLY and CDR2 is FYNNEI in the germline V gene. The CDR3 covers 13 residues. V lost 8 bases, J lost 4 bases, and 7 bases stayed unmatched. The CDR3 DNA sequence: TGTGCCAGCGAGCTTGGGGGGGGAGAGACCCAGTACTTC. Translating gives CASELGGGETQYF.

The CDR3: CASSQETSGGSSGQYF. CDR3 coding DNA: TGTGCCAGCAGCCAAGAGACTAGCGGGGGATCGTCAGGTCAGTATTTT. The chain joins TRBV4-2 to TRBJ2-3; 12 positions agree with TRBD2. The CDR3 spans 16 residues. V lost 0 bases to trimming and J lost 12 bases; unmatched junction nucleotides: 10. CDR1 and CDR2 from the germline V gene are LGHNA and YNFKEQ.

This clone was seen once. The chain uses TRBV14 and TRBJ2-7; D is ambiguous. V was pared by 0 bases and J by 5 bases, with 11 bases between. Germline V gene data show CDR1 as SGHDN and CDR2 as FVKESK. The CDR3 loop spans 14 amino acids. Written as DNA, the CDR3 is TGTGCCAGCAGCCAAGAGTTAGACTCTCACGAGCAGTACTTC. Its translation: CASSQELDSHEQYF.

This clone came up once. The chain uses TRBV7-9 and TRBJ2-1; 7 bases are a match to TRBD2. Germline V gives CDR1 SEHNR, CDR2 FQNEAQ (reference sequence). CDR3 length equals 15 residues. V was clipped by 5 bases and J by 5 bases; unmatched bases: 9. In DNA form, the CDR3 reads TGTGCCAGCAGCCCCAGCTCTAGCGGAAACAATGAGCAGTTCTTC. Its translation: CASSPSSSGNNEQFF.

This chain joins TRBV5-1 and TRBJ1-5, with 7 bases aligning to TRBD1. The CDR3 has 15 residues. Looked up from germline, CDR1 is SGHRS and CDR2 is YFSETQ. With 0 bases clipped from V and 6 bases from J, the junction kept 6 bases outside the gene matches. The CDR3, as DNA: TGCGCCAGCAGCTTGGTCGCAGGGGGAGGTCAGCCCCAGCATTTT. Encoded protein: CASSLVAGGGQPQHF.

The chain combines TRBV6-5 with TRBJ2-3, with no clear D. CDR1 and CDR2 from the germline V gene are MNHEY and SVGAGI. The CDR3 extends over 15 amino acids. V gave up 6 bases and J gave up 0 bases, with 13 bases separating them. The CDR3 nucleotides read TGTGCCAGCAGCGACACGAGCTCTAGCACAGATACGCAGTATTTT. Protein: CASSDTSSSTDTQYF.

This chain joins TRBV6-5 and TRBJ2-3, with D perhaps TRBD1 (5 bases). This CDR3 is built from 15 residues. The germline V gene encodes CDR1 MNHEY and CDR2 SVGAGI. The V and J ends lost 0 bases and 1 base respectively, with 8 bases between them. The CDR3 here is CASSYSIGGTDTQYF. In nucleotides, the CDR3 is TGTGCCAGCAGTTACTCGATAGGGGGCACAGATACGCAGTATTTT.

V gene TRBV28 combines with J gene TRBJ2-1, with D possibly matching TRBD2 (5 bases). CDR1 and CDR2 from the germline V gene are MDHEN and SYDVKM. This CDR3 comprises 14 residues. Deletions cut 2 bases from V and 7 bases from J, with 12 bases between. This chain's CDR3 is CASSLGSGENEQFF. CDR3 nucleotides: TGTGCCAGCAGTTTAGGGTCCGGGGAGAATGAGCAGTTCTTC.

V is TRBV27 and J is TRBJ2-3, with 7 bases fitting TRBD2. CDR3 size: 20 residues. Trimming removed 1 base from V and 0 bases from J; junction bases left unmatched: 16. The germline V gene encodes CDR1 MNHEY and CDR2 SMNVEV (reference sequence). CDR3 residues: CASSLWGGVGGGLSTDTQYF. CDR3 nucleotides: TGTGCCAGCAGTTTATGGGGGGGGGTAGGCGGGGGTTTGAGCACAGATACGCAGTATTTT.

The gene calls are TRBV27 and TRBJ2-5; the match to TRBD1 covers 12 bases. V lost 3 bases to trimming and J lost 5 bases; unmatched junction nucleotides: 7. From germline, CDR1 is MNHEY and CDR2 SMNVEV (reference sequence). This CDR3 spans 16 amino acids. The DNA for the CDR3 is TGTGCCAGCAGTTTTGGGACAGGGGGCTTGTGGGAGACCCAGTACTTC. This encodes CASSFGTGGLWETQYF.

In DNA form, the CDR3 reads TGTGCCAGCAGTTTACAGGCAGGGGTGGGGGAGCAGTACTTC. Translating it yields CASSLQAGVGEQYF. J is TRBJ2-5 and V is TRBV27; tentative D call: TRBD1 (6 bases). This CDR3 is 14 amino acids long. CDR1 is MNHEY and CDR2 is SMNVEV in the germline V gene (reference sequence). V was trimmed by 2 bases and J by 11 bases, leaving 18 bases between them.

The genes are TRBV19 and TRBJ2-7; possible D gene TRBD1, 6 bases. This CDR3 has 15 residues. Germline V gene data show CDR1 as LNHDA and CDR2 as SQIVND (reference sequence). V was pared by 0 bases and J by 1 base, with 10 bases between. CDR3 DNA: TGTGCCAGTAGTATAGAGATCGGACAGTCCTACGAGCAGTACTTC. Its translation is CASSIEIGQSYEQYF.

The V and J genes are TRBV5-1 and TRBJ2-7; a possible D gene is TRBD1 (7 bases). V was clipped by 5 bases and J by 6 bases, with 15 bases between them. The germline V gene has CDR1 SGHRS and CDR2 YFSETQ. The CDR3 extends over 13 amino acids. The CDR3 spells CASRPPGGSEQYF. The CDR3, as DNA: TGCGCCAGCAGACCCCCAGGGGGGAGCGAGCAGTACTTC.

CDR3 DNA: TGTGCCAGTAGTATCACTACTGGAAGCGGAGAGACCCAGTACTTC. Amino acids: CASSITTGSGETQYF. This sequence joins TRBV19 and TRBJ2-5; D perhaps matches TRBD2 (5 bases). The V end lost 3 bases, the J end lost 4 bases, and 15 bases lay between the germline ends. CDR1 LNHDA and CDR2 SQIVND come from the germline V gene (reference sequence). This CDR3 spans 15 amino acids. The complete variable domain, with remaining parts taken from reference TRBV19 and TRBJ2-5, reads DGGITQSPKYLFRKEGQNVTLSCEQNLNHDAMYWYRQDPGQGLRLIYYSQIVNDFQKGDIAEGYSVSREKKESFPLTVTSAQKNPTAFYLCASSITTGSGETQYFGPGTRLLVL.

The rearrangement uses TRBV28 and TRBJ2-1, with 8 bases aligning to TRBD1. There are 15 residues in the CDR3. V lost 5 bases and J lost 0; bases outside the gene matches: 3. Germline CDR1 is MDHEN and CDR2 is SYDVKM. As DNA, the CDR3 is TGTGCCAGCAGTCCGACAGGGGACTCCTACAATGAGCAGTTCTTC. Translated, it gives CASSPTGDSYNEQFF.

This sequence joins TRBV29-1 and TRBJ2-1; 12 bases are a match to TRBD2. The CDR3 loop spans 19 amino acids. The J segment lost 0 bases and the V segment lost 3 bases, leaving 12 bases of the junction unmatched. Germline loops: CDR1 SQVTM, CDR2 ANQGSEA. CDR3 loop: CSVDRVTSGSLSSYNEQFF. The CDR3 DNA reads as TGCAGCGTTGATAGGGTGACTAGCGGGAGCCTAAGCTCCTACAATGAGCAGTTCTTC.

The chain carries TRBV21-1 and TRBJ2-1; TRBD2, as called in the table, went unchecked against the DNA. TRBV21-1 is flagged as a pseudogene. CDR3 length: 18 amino acids. CDR3 amino acids: CASSKASSGRFLWDEQFF. CDR3 DNA: TGTGCCAGCAGCAAAGCCTCTAGCGGGAGGTTCCTATGGGATGAGCAGTTCTTC.

The J gene is TRBJ1-4, the V gene TRBV19; D is undetermined. Germline values: CDR1 LNHDA, CDR2 SQIVND (reference sequence). CDR3 length: 15 amino acids. Trimming removed 3 bases from V and 3 bases from J, with 11 bases in between. The CDR3 loop reads CASSIWEAANEKLFF. The CDR3 bases are TGTGCCAGTAGTATCTGGGAGGCGGCTAATGAAAAACTGTTTTTT.

The chain couples TRBV6-5 to TRBJ1-1, with D uncertain. Germline V gives CDR1 MNHEY, CDR2 SVGAGI. The V end lost 0 bases, the J end lost 5 bases, and 4 bases lay between the germline ends. The CDR3 spans 12 residues. CDR3 in DNA: TGTGCCAGCAGTTACTCGAGAACTGAAGCTTTCTTT. Amino acid sequence: CASSYSRTEAFF.

The rearrangement joins TRBV7-9 to TRBJ1-4; D may be TRBD1 (5 bases). The CDR3 extends over 16 amino acids. The V gene lost 2 bases and the J gene lost 3 bases, with 13 bases spanning the gap. Per germline, CDR1 SEHNR and CDR2 FQNEAQ (reference sequence). The CDR3 DNA sequence: TGTGCCAGCAGCTTATTACCCTCAGGGTCTAATGAAAAACTGTTTTTT. Its protein is CASSLLPSGSNEKLFF.

The V gene is TRBV7-8, the J gene TRBJ1-3, with D possibly matching TRBD1 (6 bases). The CDR3 totals 15 residues. V was cut by 5 bases and J by 8 bases, with 19 bases left in between. Germline assignment: CDR1 SGHVS and CDR2 FQNEAQ. This chain's CDR3 is CASSPFTGYTDTIYF. The DNA of the CDR3 is TGTGCCAGCAGCCCTTTTACAGGGTATACGGACACCATATATTTT.

V is TRBV28 and J is TRBJ1-5; unclear D gene. Germline-derived CDR1 and CDR2 are MDHEN and SYDVKM. This CDR3 is built from 15 residues. V dropped 4 bases and J dropped 7 bases, with 17 bases sitting between them. CDR3 sequence: CASSSRTGWEQPQHF. The CDR3 region has the DNA TGTGCCAGCAGTTCTCGGACGGGTTGGGAGCAGCCCCAGCATTTT.